Presented here are 24 T cell receptor beta chains from one specimen sequenced in a study of T-cell reconstitution after alpha-beta-depleted transplantation in children. TCRbeta library construction was performed incorporating unique molecular identifiers. TCRdb re-called the PCR reads with MiXCR, one entry per CDR3 protein. The profile shows about 460,000 distinct CDR3 sequences, approximately 10% of them singletons. The sample in question was PBMCs, mostly from graft donor cells, obtained 180 days after TCRalphabeta/CD19-depleted stem cell transplant. The receptors shown here come from a female patient aged 2-10 years who had a stem cell transplant for aplastic anemia, so the T cells may come from the graft donor.

This chain connects TRBV5-1 to TRBJ2-4; the match to TRBD2 covers 7 bases. Germline assignment: CDR1 SGHRS and CDR2 YFSETQ. Trimming took 0 bases from V and 5 from J; bases not matched to a gene: 5. This CDR3 is built from 15 residues. CDR3 amino acids: CASSLVAGRENIQYF. The CDR3 DNA follows: TGCGCCAGCAGCTTGGTGGCAGGGAGGGAAAACATTCAGTACTTC.

The chain links TRBV5-5 to TRBJ2-3, with unresolved D. Trimming took 9 bases from V and 5 from J, leaving 4 bases between them. CDR1 and CDR2 from the germline V gene are SGHKS and YYEKEE (reference sequence). The CDR3 is made up of 9 amino acids. The DNA for the CDR3 is TGTGCCATCCGAGATACGCAGTATTTT. Protein product: CAIRDTQYF.

The sample holds a few counts of this clonotype. V is TRBV7-6 and J is TRBJ2-1, with TRBD1 matching 10 bases. V shed 0 bases and J 5 bases; nucleotides not matched to a gene: 4. The CDR3 runs 16 residues. Germline V lookup: CDR1 SGHVS, CDR2 FNYEAQ. The CDR3 reads CASSLAGQGLHNEQFF. In nucleotides, the CDR3 is TGTGCCAGCAGCTTAGCGGGACAGGGGTTACACAATGAGCAGTTCTTC.

The table lists this clonotype with a few counts. The gene calls are TRBV7-9 and TRBJ2-1; 7 bases agree with TRBD2. Unmatched junction bases numbered 14, after V lost 5 bases and J lost 10 bases. The germline V gene encodes CDR1 SEHNR and CDR2 FQNEAQ (reference sequence). CDR3 size: 15 residues. This CDR3 reads CASSLRTSEYGEQFF. The CDR3 nucleotides read TGTGCCAGCAGCCTCCGGACTAGTGAATATGGCGAGCAGTTCTTC.

The chain uses TRBV18 and TRBJ2-2; no firm D call. CDR3 length: 16 residues. V shed 1 base and J shed 6 bases, with 15 bases lying between them. Per the germline V gene, CDR1 is KGHSH and CDR2 is LQKENI. The CDR3 bases are TGTGCCAGCTCACCACGGCTAGGGCAGAGTTCCGGGGAGCTGTTTTTT. It codes for CASSPRLGQSSGELFF.

This clonotype was detected only a few times. The CDR3 DNA sequence: TGCAGTGCTAGAGATCCAGGGAGAGCCACTGAAGCTTTCTTT. Its translation: CSARDPGRATEAFF. The rearrangement links TRBV20-1 to TRBJ1-1; D perhaps matches TRBD1 (5 bases). The CDR3 sequence is 14 residues long. Trimming removed 0 bases from V and 4 bases from J, with 12 bases in between. Per the germline V gene, CDR1 is DFQATT and CDR2 is SNEGSKA (reference sequence).

This clonotype appeared a few times. The rearrangement uses TRBV20-1 and TRBJ2-1, with 8 bases matching TRBD2. Germline CDR1 reads DFQATT; CDR2 reads SNEGSKA (reference sequence). The J segment lost 7 bases and the V segment lost 6 bases, leaving 14 bases of the junction unmatched. The CDR3 is made up of 15 amino acids. The CDR3 region has the DNA TGCAGTGCGAGCGGGCGAGCGGGAGTCATTAATGAGCAGTTCTTC. It is translated as CSASGRAGVINEQFF.

This clonotype was counted between two and nine times. The rearrangement links TRBV15 to TRBJ1-3, with D unresolved. The CDR3 contains 15 residues. V lost 1 base and J lost 4, with 11 bases in between. The germline V gene encodes CDR1 LNHNV and CDR2 YYDKDF (reference sequence). DNA for the CDR3: TGTGCCACCAGCAGAGCCGGGTCAACCGGAAACACCATATATTTT. Translating it yields CATSRAGSTGNTIYF.

This clonotype showed up many times. The rearrangement uses TRBV28 and TRBJ2-1, with 10 bases identical to TRBD1. The V gene end was trimmed by 5 bases and the J gene end by 6 bases; junction bases not matched to a gene: 10. Germline assignment: CDR1 MDHEN and CDR2 SYDVKM. CDR3 length equals 16 residues. CDR3 bases: TGTGCCAGCAGTCAACCGGGACAGGGGATTTTCAATGAGCAGTTCTTC. Translated, it gives CASSQPGQGIFNEQFF.

This clonotype appeared a few times. The chain is built from TRBV28 and TRBJ2-1; weak D call: TRBD2 (5 bases). Looked up from germline, CDR1 is MDHEN and CDR2 is SYDVKM. The CDR3 is 15 residues long. Trimming pared 8 bases from V and 10 bases from J, leaving 24 bases between. The DNA of the CDR3 is TGTGCCAGCGGCCCGGACTTAAACTACAATAGGGAGCAGTTCTTC. As protein: CASGPDLNYNREQFF.

This chain links TRBV5-1 with TRBJ2-1, with D possibly being TRBD1 or TRBD2 (6 bases each). Germline V lookup: CDR1 SGHRS, CDR2 YFSETQ. V was pared by 0 bases and J by 6 bases, with 19 bases between. The CDR3 loop spans 17 amino acids. In DNA form, the CDR3 reads TGCGCCAGCAGCTTGGAAAGGGGCGGCGGGACATCCAATGAGCAGTTCTTC. It specifies CASSLERGGGTSNEQFF.

This clonotype has a handful of counts. CDR3 in amino acids: CASSPGERGSNQPQHF. Written as DNA, the CDR3 is TGTGCCAGCAGCCCTGGTGAAAGGGGGAGCAATCAGCCCCAGCATTTT. V and J are TRBV12-3 or TRBV12-4 and TRBJ1-5; D possibly corresponds to TRBD1 (6 bases). The germline V and J ends were trimmed by 6 bases and 1 base, with 16 bases remaining between them. The CDR3 has 16 amino acids.

This clonotype was recorded a few times. The rearrangement links TRBV9 to TRBJ1-6; D uncertain. Per germline, CDR1 SGDLS and CDR2 YYNGEE. V was clipped by 4 bases and J by 4 bases, with 6 bases between them. This CDR3 spans 13 amino acids. CDR3 protein: CASSSGYNSPLHF. The DNA of the CDR3 is TGTGCCAGCAGCTCAGGTTATAATTCACCCCTCCACTTT.

As concerns this clonotype: A read error may account for a junction end that differs from germline. The rearrangement links TRBV10-3 to TRBJ1-5; D might be TRBD1 (5 bases). Germline V gives CDR1 ENHRY, CDR2 SYGVKD. The CDR3 spans 16 residues. The CDR3 reads CVISESGAKRNQPQHF. The CDR3 nucleotides are TGTGTCATCAGTGAATCTGGGGCCAAGCGCAATCAGCCCCAGCATTTT.

V is TRBV6-2 or TRBV6-3 and J is TRBJ2-7, with 7 bases fitting TRBD2. Germline CDR1 MNHEY, CDR2 SVGEGT. V was clipped by 10 bases and J by 4 bases; unmatched bases: 19. There are 16 residues in the CDR3. The CDR3 spells CATLGIAGENLYEQYV. The DNA for the CDR3 is TGTGCCACCCTGGGGATCGCGGGAGAGAACTTGTACGAGCAGTACGTC.

This sequence joins TRBV24-1 and TRBJ1-4; no firm D call. CDR1 and CDR2 (germline): KGHDR, SFDVKD. Deletions cut 3 bases from V and 5 bases from J, with 6 bases between. The CDR3 has 13 amino acids. For the CDR3, the DNA is TGTGCCACCAGTGATCCGACCAATGAAAAACTGTTTTTT. Protein: CATSDPTNEKLFF.

This clonotype has just a few counts. The chain uses TRBV6-1 and TRBJ2-6; TRBD1 aligns across 7 bases. CDR3 length: 15 residues. Germline loops: CDR1 MNHNS, CDR2 SASEGT. V trimming: 6 bases; J trimming: 1 base; junction bases outside the gene matches: 3. The CDR3 sequence is CASSEQGSGANVLTF. The CDR3 region has the DNA TGTGCCAGCAGCGAACAGGGGTCTGGGGCCAACGTCCTGACTTTC.

This clonotype has only a few counts. V is TRBV3-1 and J is TRBJ2-5, with a possible D match to TRBD1 (5 bases). Germline values: CDR1 LGHDT, CDR2 YNNKEL (reference sequence). The CDR3 sequence is 14 residues long. Deletions cut 5 bases from V and 5 bases from J, with 15 bases between. This CDR3 reads CASSYPSGIETQYF. CDR3 nucleotides: TGTGCCAGCAGCTATCCTTCAGGGATTGAGACCCAGTACTTC.

This clonotype was detected a few times. The V gene is TRBV25-1, the J gene TRBJ2-1; D is uncertain. V lost 4 bases and J 9 bases, leaving 13 bases between the germline ends. The CDR3 length is 13 residues. Germline V gene data show CDR1 as MGHDK and CDR2 as SYGVNS. DNA of the CDR3: TGTGCCAGCAGTGGATCTCTGTCAGTTGAGCAGTTCTTC. Residues: CASSGSLSVEQFF.

This clonotype appeared a few times. J is TRBJ2-3 and V is TRBV7-2; D is unclear. With 6 bases removed from V and 2 bases from J, the gap between germline ends came to 9 bases. This CDR3 contains 13 residues. Germline loops: CDR1 SGHTA, CDR2 FQGNSA. CDR3 nucleotide sequence: TGTGCCAGCAGAGATTTTCTCACAGATACGCAGTATTTT. Translated: CASRDFLTDTQYF.

This clonotype was observed a few times. The chain uses TRBV28 and TRBJ2-1; possibly TRBD1 for D (5 bases). V gave up 5 bases and J gave up 7 bases, with 12 bases separating them. This CDR3 is 13 amino acids long. The germline CDR1 and CDR2 sequences are MDHEN and SYDVKM. The CDR3, as DNA: TGTGCCAGCAGTACCAGGGAAGGGAATGAGCAGTTCTTC. It specifies CASSTREGNEQFF.

The gene calls are TRBV29-1 and TRBJ2-7; possible D gene TRBD2, 6 bases. The V gene lost 2 bases and the J gene lost 9 bases, with 14 bases spanning the gap. This CDR3 has 12 residues. Germline lookup yields CDR1 SQVTM and CDR2 ANQGSEA. CDR3 coding DNA: TGCAGCGTTGAACGTACCCGGGGGTGGCAGTACTTC. Translated, it gives CSVERTRGWQYF.

Only a few counts were recorded for this clonotype. The rearrangement joins TRBV28 to TRBJ2-1, with 10 bases identical to TRBD1. Germline CDR1 reads MDHEN; CDR2 reads SYDVKM. J lost 5 bases, V lost 2 bases, and 6 bases had no gene match. This CDR3 contains 16 residues. The CDR3 loop reads CASSLTGQGRHNEQFF. The CDR3 region has the DNA TGTGCCAGCAGTTTAACGGGACAGGGGAGGCACAATGAGCAGTTCTTC.

This clonotype was observed a handful of times. The chain combines TRBV18 with TRBJ2-7; D gene uncertain. This CDR3 has 16 amino acids. The germline V gene has CDR1 KGHSH and CDR2 LQKENI. Trimming stripped 3 bases from V and 2 bases from J, with 17 bases between. In nucleotides, the CDR3 is TGTGCCAGCTCACCCGCGGTCCCGAGGAGCGCCTACGAGCAGTACGTC. Protein sequence: CASSPAVPRSAYEQYV.